A selection of T cell receptor beta chains follows, all from one sample in a study of CD8 T cells in Susac syndrome. From the immunoSEQ multiplex PCR reads, TCRdb called clonotypes with MiXCR, one entry per CDR3 protein. This table holds about 280,000 distinct CDR3 sequences, about 88% found once. The sequenced sample was CD8+ T cells from PBMCs. The receptors stem from a human donor with multiple sclerosis. Each CDR3 is given with its conserved first and last residue.

CASSAWGKLGNTEAFF,TRBJ1-1,TRBV9
CASSLVAVTDTQYF,TRBJ2-3,TRBV5-5
CASSGVGSTYNEQFF,TRBJ2-1,TRBV2
CASSLSSWTIEQFF,TRBJ2-1,TRBV27
CASSVDAGGVPSSYNEQFF,TRBJ2-1,TRBV9
CASSLGGYTF,TRBJ1-2,TRBV12-3/TRBV12-4
CASSERGASGIFSYEQYF,TRBJ2-7,TRBV2
CASTRGGGIRTGELFF,TRBJ2-2,TRBV12-3/TRBV12-4
CASSLAQGEQFF,TRBJ2-1,TRBV5-1
CASSPPGGLNTEAFF,TRBJ1-1,TRBV7-6
CSVPSVGYGYTF,TRBJ1-2,TRBV29-1
CASNRGSYNSPLHF,TRBJ1-6,TRBV19
CSVGTWGPGELFF,TRBJ2-2,TRBV29-1
CAIRLGESSYNEQFF,TRBJ2-1,TRBV10-3
CASSLRDNFYGYTF,TRBJ1-2,TRBV27
CASSFRGRKETQYF,TRBJ2-5,TRBV5-1
CASSHAGTSLSNEQFF,TRBJ2-1,TRBV13
CASSPLRTGATYNEQFF,TRBJ2-1,TRBV16
CASRLGGWTSGQETQYF,TRBJ2-5,TRBV7-2
CAISESMAGDYNEQFF,TRBJ2-1,TRBV10-3
CASPTYSPGAGLTDTQYF,TRBJ2-3,TRBV2
CASSLSPGAATYGYTF,TRBJ1-2,TRBV27
CASSLSRTGRTDTQYF,TRBJ2-3,TRBV27
CATRSLRGNEQFF,TRBJ2-1,TRBV28
CASGGTVDLDTEAFF,TRBJ1-1,TRBV10-3
CAISEPNSGTEYNEQFF,TRBJ2-1,TRBV10-3
CAWSFGQGAGQPQHF,TRBJ1-5,TRBV30
CASHISPYEQYF,TRBJ2-7,TRBV7-8
CASSPRTSGRSTDTQYF,TRBJ2-3,TRBV5-1
CASSQGRGRRYEQYF,TRBJ2-7,TRBV14
CSFRDGEQFF,TRBJ2-1,TRBV29-1
CASSLRFTTADSQKLFF,TRBJ1-4,TRBV27
CASSLASRWIATNEKLFF,TRBJ1-4,TRBV7-8
CASSSRGPYYEQYF,TRBJ2-7,TRBV28
CASSPPPRHQNSYEQYF,TRBJ2-7,TRBV18
CASSVDSNQPQHF,TRBJ1-5,TRBV28
CSVESYLTGDYNEQFF,TRBJ2-1,TRBV29-1
CASSPHTAYEQYF,TRBJ2-7,TRBV23-1
CSVEGGSRRYTF,TRBJ1-2,TRBV29-1
CSARDTGLNVGNQPQHF,TRBJ1-5,TRBV20-1
CASSPGTGVNQPQHF,TRBJ1-5,TRBV27
CASSPPVTSSYEQYF,TRBJ2-7,TRBV7-9
CASSTKRQGVYEQYF,TRBJ2-7,TRBV7-6
CASSLQGDNTEAFF,TRBJ1-1,TRBV28
CASNLQEGAGGELFF,TRBJ2-2,TRBV6-5
CASSLGKGDTQYF,TRBJ2-3,TRBV27
CASSLTLAKNIQYF,TRBJ2-4,TRBV6-1
CAILGAGLYNEQFF,TRBJ2-1,TRBV7-2
CASSLRREGPQETQYF,TRBJ2-5,TRBV7-9
CASSYLDWQETQYF,TRBJ2-5,TRBV6-5
CASSDNYGYTF,TRBJ1-2,TRBV19
CASSQGPEGYGYTF,TRBJ1-2,TRBV12-3/TRBV12-4
CASSQDWKREFAGELFF,TRBJ2-2,TRBV3-1
CASPPRRLAGAASYEQYF,TRBJ2-7,TRBV6-1
CASSLDVRAGFDNEQFF,TRBJ2-1,TRBV11-2
CATDAVGGEQYF,TRBJ2-7,TRBV24-1
CASSHRQGRGEGYTF,TRBJ1-2,TRBV4-1
CSAGAPGQGTASSYNEQFF,TRBJ2-1,TRBV29-1
CASSWTQYTEAFF,TRBJ1-1,TRBV27